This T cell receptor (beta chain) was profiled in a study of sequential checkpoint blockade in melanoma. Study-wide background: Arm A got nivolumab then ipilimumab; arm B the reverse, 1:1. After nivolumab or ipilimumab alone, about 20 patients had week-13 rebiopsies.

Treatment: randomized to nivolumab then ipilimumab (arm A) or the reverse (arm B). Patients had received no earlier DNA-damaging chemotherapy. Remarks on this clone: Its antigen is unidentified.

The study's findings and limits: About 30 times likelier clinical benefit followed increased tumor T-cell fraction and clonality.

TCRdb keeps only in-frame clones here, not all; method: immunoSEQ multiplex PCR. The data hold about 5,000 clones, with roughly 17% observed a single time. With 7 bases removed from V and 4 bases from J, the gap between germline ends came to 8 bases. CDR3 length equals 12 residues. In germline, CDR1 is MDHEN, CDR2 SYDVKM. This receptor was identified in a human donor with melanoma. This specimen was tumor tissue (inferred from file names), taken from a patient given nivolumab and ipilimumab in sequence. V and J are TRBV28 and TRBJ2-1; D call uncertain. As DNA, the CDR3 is TGTGCCAGCAAACAGAAATACAATGAGCAGTTCTTC. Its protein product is CASKQKYNEQFF.